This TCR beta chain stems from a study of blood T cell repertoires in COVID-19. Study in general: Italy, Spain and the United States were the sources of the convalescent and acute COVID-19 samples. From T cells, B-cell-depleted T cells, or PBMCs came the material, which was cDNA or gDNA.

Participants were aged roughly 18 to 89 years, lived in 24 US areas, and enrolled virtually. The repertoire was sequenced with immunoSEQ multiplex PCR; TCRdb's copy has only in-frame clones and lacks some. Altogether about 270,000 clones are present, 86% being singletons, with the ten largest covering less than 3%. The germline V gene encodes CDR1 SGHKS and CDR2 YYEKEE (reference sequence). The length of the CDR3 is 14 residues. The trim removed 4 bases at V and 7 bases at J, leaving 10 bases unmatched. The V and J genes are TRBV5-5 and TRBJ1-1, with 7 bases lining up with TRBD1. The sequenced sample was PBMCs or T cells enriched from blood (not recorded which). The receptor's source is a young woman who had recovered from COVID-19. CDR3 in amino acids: CASSATGLEGEAFF. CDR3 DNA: TGTGCCAGCAGCGCGACAGGGTTGGAAGGTGAAGCTTTCTTT.